The 9 T cell receptor beta chains below were found in one sample sequenced in a study of cytomegalovirus exposure and HLA in healthy donors. With 60 Vbeta and 13 Jbeta primers, the PCR was carried out. Clones were read by immunoSEQ multiplex PCR, and TCRdb kept only the in-frame ones, dropping some. The profile shows over 95,000 clones, over 65% of them singletons. Sequenced: PBMCs. The receptors were gathered from a man aged 35-49 years in good health and CMV-seronegative.

The genes are TRBV5-4 and TRBJ2-5; 7 bases are shared with TRBD1. Germline CDR1 and CDR2: SGHNT and YYREEE (reference sequence). CDR3 length: 13 amino acids. Losses at the gene ends were 4 bases for V and 1 base for J; bases not matched to a gene: 1. In DNA form, the CDR3 reads TGTGCCAGCAGCCGGGACAGCCAAGAGACCCAGTACTTC. It translates to CASSRDSQETQYF.

The chain employs TRBV30 and TRBJ1-1; D is possibly TRBD1 (5 bases). Trimming shortened V by 5 bases and J by 6 bases, and 13 bases separated the two germline ends. CDR1 and CDR2 from the germline V gene are GTSNPN and SVGIG (reference sequence). There are 12 residues in the CDR3. CDR3 region: CAWRQGPSEAFF. In nucleotides, the CDR3 is TGTGCCTGGCGTCAGGGTCCCTCTGAAGCTTTCTTT.

This clone was seen just once. This rearrangement joins TRBV7-3 to TRBJ2-1, with no clear D. The CDR3 sequence is 14 residues long. The ends were cut back, 2 bases at V and 4 bases at J, with 9 bases in the middle. Germline CDR1 and CDR2: SGHTA and FQGTGA. The DNA for the CDR3 is TGTGCCAGCAGCTTATCCTTAGCTTACAATGAGCAGTTCTTC. Its translation is CASSLSLAYNEQFF.

The V and J genes are TRBV6-1 and TRBJ1-5; D unresolved. CDR1 is MNHNS, CDR2 SASEGT, per germline. The CDR3 spans 13 residues. Deletions cut 3 bases from V and 6 bases from J, with 9 bases between. The CDR3 spells CASSERQIQPQHF. Here the CDR3 DNA reads TGTGCCAGCAGTGAGAGGCAGATTCAGCCCCAGCATTTT.

The V and J genes are TRBV11-3 and TRBJ2-5; tentative D call: TRBD1 (5 bases). V gave up 6 bases and J gave up 0 bases, with 8 bases separating them. The CDR3 is 13 residues long. Looked up from germline, CDR1 is SGHNT and CDR2 is YENEEA. CDR3 sequence: CASSDSDQETQYF. The CDR3, as DNA: TGTGCCAGCAGTGACAGTGACCAAGAGACCCAGTACTTC.

In its sample, this clone was seen a few times. V and J are TRBV9 and TRBJ1-1; no definite D call. There are 14 residues in the CDR3. Trimming took 0 bases from V and 2 from J, leaving 8 bases between them. The germline V gene encodes CDR1 SGDLS and CDR2 YYNGEE. CDR3 region: CASSVAGYNTEAFF. The DNA of the CDR3 is TGTGCCAGCAGCGTAGCGGGTTATAACACTGAAGCTTTCTTT.

V gene TRBV30 combines with J gene TRBJ1-1; unclear D gene. Trimming took off 3 bases at V and 1 base at J, with 6 bases between the two ends. The CDR3 covers 12 residues. CDR1 is GTSNPN, CDR2 SVGIG, per germline (reference sequence). This CDR3 is CAWSRANTEAFF. The CDR3 nucleotides are TGTGCCTGGAGCCGAGCGAACACTGAAGCTTTCTTT.

The rearrangement joins TRBV5-8 to TRBJ1-1; D is unclear. Germline CDR1 SGHTS, CDR2 YDEGEE. This CDR3 is 11 amino acids long. Trimming took off 5 bases at V and 5 bases at J, with 7 bases between the two ends. The CDR3 reads CASSPRTEAFF. Written as DNA, the CDR3 is TGTGCCAGCAGTCCGAGGACTGAAGCTTTCTTT.

The chain joins TRBV6-1 to TRBJ2-7, with 8 bases aligning to TRBD1. V trimming: 4 bases; J trimming: 7 bases; junction bases outside the gene matches: 6. CDR1 is MNHNS, CDR2 SASEGT, per germline. The CDR3 has 13 amino acids. The CDR3 here is CASSVDRGGEQYF. The CDR3 nucleotides are TGTGCCAGCAGTGTTGACAGGGGTGGAGAGCAGTACTTC.